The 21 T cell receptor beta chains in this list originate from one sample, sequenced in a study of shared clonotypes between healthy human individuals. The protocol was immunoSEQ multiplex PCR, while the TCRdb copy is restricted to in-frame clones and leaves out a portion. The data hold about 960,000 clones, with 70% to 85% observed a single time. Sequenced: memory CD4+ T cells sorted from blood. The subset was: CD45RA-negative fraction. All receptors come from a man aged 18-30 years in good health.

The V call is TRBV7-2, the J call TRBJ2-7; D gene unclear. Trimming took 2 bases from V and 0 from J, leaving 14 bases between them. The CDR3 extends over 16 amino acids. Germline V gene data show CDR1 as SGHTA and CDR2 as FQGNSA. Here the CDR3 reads CASSLLRLTSSYEQYF. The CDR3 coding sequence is TGTGCCAGCAGCTTACTCAGGCTGACCAGCTCCTACGAGCAGTACTTC.

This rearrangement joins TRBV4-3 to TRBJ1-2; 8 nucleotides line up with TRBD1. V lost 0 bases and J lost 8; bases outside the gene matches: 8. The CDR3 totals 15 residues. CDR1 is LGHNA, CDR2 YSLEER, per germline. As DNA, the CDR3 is TGCGCCAGCAGCCAAGATGGACAGGGTTTGGGAGGCTACACCTTC. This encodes CASSQDGQGLGGYTF.

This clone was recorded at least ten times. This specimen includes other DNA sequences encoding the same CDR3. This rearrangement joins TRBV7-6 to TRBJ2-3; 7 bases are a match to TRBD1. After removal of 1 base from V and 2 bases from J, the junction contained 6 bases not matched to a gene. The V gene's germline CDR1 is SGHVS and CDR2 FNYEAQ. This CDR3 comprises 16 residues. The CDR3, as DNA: TGTGCCAGCAGCTTAGACTTAGGGGGCAACACAGATACGCAGTATTTT. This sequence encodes CASSLDLGGNTDTQYF.

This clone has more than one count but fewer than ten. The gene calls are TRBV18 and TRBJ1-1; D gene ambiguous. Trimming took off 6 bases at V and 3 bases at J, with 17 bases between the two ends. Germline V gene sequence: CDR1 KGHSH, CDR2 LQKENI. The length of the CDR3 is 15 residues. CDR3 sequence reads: CASSQSVLSDTEAFF. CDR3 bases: TGTGCCAGCTCCCAGAGCGTCCTGTCCGACACTGAAGCTTTCTTT.

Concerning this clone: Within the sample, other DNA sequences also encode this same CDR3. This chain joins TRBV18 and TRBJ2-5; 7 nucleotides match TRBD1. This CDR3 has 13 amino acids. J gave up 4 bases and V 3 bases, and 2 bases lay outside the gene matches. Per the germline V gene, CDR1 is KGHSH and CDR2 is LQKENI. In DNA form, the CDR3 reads TGTGCCAGCTCACCCAGACAGGGAGAGACCCAGTACTTC. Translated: CASSPRQGETQYF.

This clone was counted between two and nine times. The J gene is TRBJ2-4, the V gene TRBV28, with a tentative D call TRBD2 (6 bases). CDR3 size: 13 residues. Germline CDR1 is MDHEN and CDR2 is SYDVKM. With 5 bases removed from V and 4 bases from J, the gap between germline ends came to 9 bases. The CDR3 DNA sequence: TGTGCCAGCAGTCTGGGACTGAAAAACATTCAGTACTTC. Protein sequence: CASSLGLKNIQYF.

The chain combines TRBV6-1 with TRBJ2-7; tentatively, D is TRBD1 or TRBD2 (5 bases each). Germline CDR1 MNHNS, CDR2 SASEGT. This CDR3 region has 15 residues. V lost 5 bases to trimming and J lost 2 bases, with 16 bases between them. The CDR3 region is CASSSNYLGAYEQYF. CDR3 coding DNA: TGTGCCAGCAGTTCCAACTATTTGGGGGCCTACGAGCAGTACTTC.

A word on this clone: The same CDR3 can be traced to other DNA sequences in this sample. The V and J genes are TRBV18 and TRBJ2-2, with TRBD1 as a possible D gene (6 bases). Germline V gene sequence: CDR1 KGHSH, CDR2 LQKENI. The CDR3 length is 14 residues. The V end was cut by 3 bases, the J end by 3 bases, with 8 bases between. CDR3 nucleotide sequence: TGTGCCAGCTCACCCGACAGGCACACCGGGGAGCTGTTTTTT. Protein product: CASSPDRHTGELFF.

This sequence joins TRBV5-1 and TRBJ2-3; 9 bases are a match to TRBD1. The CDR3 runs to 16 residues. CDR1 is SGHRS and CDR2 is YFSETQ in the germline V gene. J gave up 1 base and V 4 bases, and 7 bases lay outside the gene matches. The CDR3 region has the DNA TGCGCCAGCAGCCCACCGACAGGGGGGGGCACAGATACGCAGTATTTT. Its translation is CASSPPTGGGTDTQYF.

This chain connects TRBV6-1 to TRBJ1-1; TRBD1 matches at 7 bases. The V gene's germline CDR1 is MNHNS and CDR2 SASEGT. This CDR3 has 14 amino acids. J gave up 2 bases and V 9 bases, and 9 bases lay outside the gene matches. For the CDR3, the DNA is TGTGCCAGTAAAGGACAGGCCTACAACACTGAAGCTTTCTTT. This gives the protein CASKGQAYNTEAFF.

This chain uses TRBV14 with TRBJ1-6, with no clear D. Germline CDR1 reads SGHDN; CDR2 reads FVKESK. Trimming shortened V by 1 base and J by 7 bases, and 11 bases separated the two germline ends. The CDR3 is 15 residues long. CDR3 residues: CASSQAVSSNSPLHF. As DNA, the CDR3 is TGTGCCAGCAGCCAAGCGGTGTCTTCCAATTCACCCCTCCACTTT.

Here the CDR3 reads CAWRVTGNSYEQYF. CDR3 nucleotides: TGTGCCTGGAGAGTGACAGGGAATTCCTACGAGCAGTACTTC. This chain joins TRBV30 and TRBJ2-7; TRBD1 agrees at 7 bases. The CDR3 is made up of 14 amino acids. CDR1 and CDR2 from the germline V gene are GTSNPN and SVGIG (reference sequence). Unmatched junction bases numbered 6, after V lost 3 bases and J lost 1 base.

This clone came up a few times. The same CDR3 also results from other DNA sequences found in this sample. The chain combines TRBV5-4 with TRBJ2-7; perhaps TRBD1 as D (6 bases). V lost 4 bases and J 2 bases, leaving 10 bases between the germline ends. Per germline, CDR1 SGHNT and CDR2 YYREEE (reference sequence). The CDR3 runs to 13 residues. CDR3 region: CASSQGQAYEQYF. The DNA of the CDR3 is TGTGCCAGCAGCCAGGGACAAGCCTACGAGCAGTACTTC.

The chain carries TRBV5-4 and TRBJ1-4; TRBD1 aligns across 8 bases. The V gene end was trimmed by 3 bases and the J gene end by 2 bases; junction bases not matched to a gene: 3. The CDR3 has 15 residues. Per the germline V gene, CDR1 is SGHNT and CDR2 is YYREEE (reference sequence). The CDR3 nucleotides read TGTGCCAGCAGCTCTTCAGGGGGCACTAATGAAAAACTGTTTTTT. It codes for CASSSSGGTNEKLFF.

As DNA, the CDR3 is TGCGCCAGCAGCCCGACGGCGTCTAGCGGGGGGGCCTTCAATGAGCAGTTCTTC. Translated: CASSPTASSGGAFNEQFF. The V gene is TRBV5-1, the J gene TRBJ2-1; 12 nucleotides align to TRBD2. V was clipped by 4 bases and J by 6 bases; unmatched bases: 14. The CDR3 consists of 18 residues. Germline CDR1 is SGHRS and CDR2 is YFSETQ. Combining the CDR3 with reference TRBV5-1 and TRBJ2-1 gives the whole variable domain KAGVTQTPRYLIKTRGQQVTLSCSPISGHRSVSWYQQTPGQGLQFLFEYFSETQRNKGNFPGRFSGRQFSNSRSEMNVSTLELGDSALYLCASSPTASSGGAFNEQFFGPGTRLTVL.

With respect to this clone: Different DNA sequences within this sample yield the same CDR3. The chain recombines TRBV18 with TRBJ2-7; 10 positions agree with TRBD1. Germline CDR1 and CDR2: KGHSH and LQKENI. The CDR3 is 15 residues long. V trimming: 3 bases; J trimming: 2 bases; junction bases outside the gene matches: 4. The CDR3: CASSPPGTGAYEQYF. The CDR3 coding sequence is TGTGCCAGCTCACCGCCAGGGACAGGGGCCTACGAGCAGTACTTC. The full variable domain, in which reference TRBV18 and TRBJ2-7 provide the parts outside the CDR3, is NAGVMQNPRHLVRRRGQEARLRCSPMKGHSHVYWYRQLPEEGLKFMVYLQKENIIDESGMPKERFSAEFPKEGPSILRIQQVVRGDSAAYFCASSPPGTGAYEQYFGPGTRLTVT.

CDR3 in DNA: TGTGCCAGCAGCGTAGATGGGGGCTCACCCCTCCACTTT. Amino acids: CASSVDGGSPLHF. This chain uses TRBV9 with TRBJ1-6; D possibly corresponds to TRBD1 (6 bases). V was trimmed by 0 bases and J by 10 bases, leaving 8 bases between them. The germline gives CDR1 SGDLS, CDR2 YYNGEE. The CDR3 sequence is 13 residues long.

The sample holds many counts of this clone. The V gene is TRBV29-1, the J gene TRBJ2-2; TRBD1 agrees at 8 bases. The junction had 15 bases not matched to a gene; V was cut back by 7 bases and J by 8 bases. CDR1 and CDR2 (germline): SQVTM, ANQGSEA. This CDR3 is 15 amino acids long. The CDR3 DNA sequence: TGCAGCGCCCATCAGGGAACAGGGGGTAGGGGGGAGCTGTTTTTT. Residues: CSAHQGTGGRGELFF.

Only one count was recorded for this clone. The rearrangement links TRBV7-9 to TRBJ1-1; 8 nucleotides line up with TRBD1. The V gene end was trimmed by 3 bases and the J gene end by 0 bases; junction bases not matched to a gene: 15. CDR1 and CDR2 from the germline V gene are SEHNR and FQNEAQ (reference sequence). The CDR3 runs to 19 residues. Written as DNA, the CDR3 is TGTGCCAGCAGCTTGGCAGGGGGCGGTTGGAGTGACATGAACACTGAAGCTTTCTTT. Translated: CASSLAGGGWSDMNTEAFF. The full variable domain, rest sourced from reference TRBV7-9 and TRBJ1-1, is DTGVSQNPRHKITKRGQNVTFRCDPISEHNRLYWYRQTLGQGPEFLTYFQNEAQLEKSRLLSDRFSAERPKGSFSTLEIQRTEQGDSAMYLCASSLAGGGWSDMNTEAFFGQGTRLTVV.

The CDR3 coding sequence is TGTGCCAGCAGGGCGGTTCTAGCGGCTAGAGAGACCCAGTACTTC. Protein sequence: CASRAVLAARETQYF. V is TRBV2 and J is TRBJ2-5; 7 nucleotides agree with TRBD2. The V gene end was trimmed by 6 bases and the J gene end by 4 bases; junction bases not matched to a gene: 11. The CDR3 totals 15 residues. CDR1 is SNHLY and CDR2 is FYNNEI in the germline V gene. The full variable domain, completed using reference TRBV2 and TRBJ2-5, is EPEVTQTPSHQVTQMGQEVILRCVPISNHLYFYWYRQILGQKVEFLVSFYNNEISEKSEIFDDQFSVERPDGSNFTLKIRSTKLEDSAMYFCASRAVLAARETQYFGPGTRLLVL.

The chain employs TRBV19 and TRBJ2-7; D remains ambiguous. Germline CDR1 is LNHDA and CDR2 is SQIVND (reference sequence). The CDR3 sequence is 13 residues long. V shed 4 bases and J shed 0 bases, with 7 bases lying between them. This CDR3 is CASSSGYSYEQYF. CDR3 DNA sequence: TGTGCCAGTAGTAGCGGTTACTCCTACGAGCAGTACTTC.